This entry features one T cell receptor (beta chain) sequence. Its antigen remains unknown. With 5 bases clipped from V and 5 bases from J, the junction kept 6 bases outside the gene matches. This CDR3 contains 16 residues. Germline lookup yields CDR1 MNHNS and CDR2 SASEGT. The sample originates from a study of T cell repertoires in aging, cancer and after chemotherapy. Study-level information: Over several months to years, re-sampled healthy donor repertoires clearly shared clones.

Amplification of TCR beta used genomic DNA extracted from peripheral blood. Study-wide points: Rebound thymic output was suggested by rising median generation probability during chemotherapy in each cancer cohort. Loss of evenness, beyond lost richness, contributed to age-related TCR diversity decline in cancer patients.

TRB rearrangements spanning V, D and J were amplified using mixed TRB-A/B primers. TCRdb reprocessed the multiplex PCR reads with MiXCR, giving one entry per CDR3 protein. The sample includes fewer than 3,500 distinct CDR3 sequences, approximately 29% of them seen just once. Sample: blood. V and J are TRBV6-1 and TRBJ2-3; TRBD2 agrees at 14 bases. This TCR was recovered from a human donor in good health. The CDR3 DNA reads as TGTGCCAGCAGTTACGGGACTAGCGGGAGAAGAGATACGCAGTATTTT. This encodes CASSYGTSGRRDTQYF.